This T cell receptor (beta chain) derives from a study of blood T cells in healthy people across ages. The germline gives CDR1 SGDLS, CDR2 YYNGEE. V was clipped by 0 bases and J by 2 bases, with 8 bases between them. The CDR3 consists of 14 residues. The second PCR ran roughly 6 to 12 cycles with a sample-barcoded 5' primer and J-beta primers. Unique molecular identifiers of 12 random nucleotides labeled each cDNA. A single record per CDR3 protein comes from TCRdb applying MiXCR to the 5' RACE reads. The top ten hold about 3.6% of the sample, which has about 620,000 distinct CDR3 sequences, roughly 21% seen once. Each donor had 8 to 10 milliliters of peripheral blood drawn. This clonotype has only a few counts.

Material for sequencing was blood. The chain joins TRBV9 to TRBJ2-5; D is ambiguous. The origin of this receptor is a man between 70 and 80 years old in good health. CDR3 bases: TGTGCCAGCAGCGTAGGTCCCGAGCAAGAGACCCAGTACTTC. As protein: CASSVGPEQETQYF.